The 18 T cell receptor beta chains given below trace back to one sample, sequenced in a study of cytomegalovirus exposure and HLA in healthy donors. Primers for the PCR totalled 60 Vbeta and 13 Jbeta. The protocol was immunoSEQ multiplex PCR, while the TCRdb copy is restricted to in-frame clones and leaves out a portion. The sample carries 100,000 to 150,000 clones, 65% to 90% recorded once. Sequencing used PBMCs. Receptors were obtained from a man younger than 35 in good health and CMV-seronegative.

The chain uses TRBV9 and TRBJ1-5; D is undetermined. Germline lookup yields CDR1 SGDLS and CDR2 YYNGEE. Trimming removed 0 bases at V and 10 bases at J, with 11 bases between. The CDR3 is made up of 13 amino acids. The CDR3 loop is CASSVGDGVPQHF. CDR3 coding DNA: TGTGCCAGCAGCGTAGGAGACGGGGTCCCCCAGCATTTT.

The sample holds one count of this clone. The V gene is TRBV5-4, the J gene TRBJ1-1, with D perhaps matching TRBD1 (6 bases). Germline lookup yields CDR1 SGHNT and CDR2 YYREEE (reference sequence). The CDR3 spans 13 residues. V was pared by 3 bases and J by 10 bases, with 16 bases between. CDR3: CASSSRQELVAFF. The DNA of the CDR3 is TGTGCCAGCAGCTCCCGACAGGAATTGGTAGCTTTCTTT.

In its sample, this clone was seen once. The rearrangement links TRBV21-1 to TRBJ1-2; the D call in the table, TRBD1, was not verified against the DNA. TRBV21-1 is marked as a pseudogene. The CDR3 spans 15 residues. The CDR3 DNA sequence: TGTGCCAGCAGCGACCTATACACAGGGGCGGATGGCTACACCTTC. It yields the protein CASSDLYTGADGYTF.

V and J are TRBV28 and TRBJ1-4; a possible D gene is TRBD1 (5 bases). In germline, CDR1 is MDHEN, CDR2 SYDVKM. The CDR3 covers 13 residues. V was cut by 3 bases and J by 8 bases, with 10 bases left in between. The CDR3 region has the DNA TGTGCCAGCAGTTTCGGGGGGATCGAAAAACTGTTTTTT. Its protein product is CASSFGGIEKLFF. The full variable domain, with the rest looked up from reference TRBV28 and TRBJ1-4, is DVKVTQSSRYLVKRTGEKVFLECVQDMDHENMFWYRQDPGLGLRLIYFSYDVKMKEKGDIPEGYSVSREKKERFSLILESASTNQTSMYLCASSFGGIEKLFFGSGTQLSVL.

This rearrangement joins TRBV29-1 to TRBJ1-5; unclear D gene. The CDR3 has 13 residues. The ends were cut back, 3 bases at V and 0 bases at J, with 6 bases in the middle. Germline lookup yields CDR1 SQVTM and CDR2 ANQGSEA. CDR3 loop: CSVEENSNQPQHF. The DNA of the CDR3 is TGCAGCGTTGAGGAGAATAGCAATCAGCCCCAGCATTTT. Full variable domain (remainder filled in from reference TRBV29-1 and TRBJ1-5): SAVISQKPSRDICQRGTSLTIQCQVDSQVTMMFWYRQQPGQSLTLIATANQGSEATYESGFVIDKFPISRPNLTFSTLTVSNMSPEDSSIYLCSVEENSNQPQHFGDGTRLSIL.

This chain joins TRBV6-1 and TRBJ2-7; 9 bases match TRBD2. Germline lookup yields CDR1 MNHNS and CDR2 SASEGT. CDR3 length equals 15 residues. V gave up 4 bases and J gave up 4 bases; unmatched junction bases: 8. CDR3 sequence (DNA): TGTGCCAGCAGTGGATCCGGGACTAGCAGGTACGAGCAGTACTTC. Protein: CASSGSGTSRYEQYF.

A few counts support this clone. The chain has TRBV6-5 and TRBJ1-1, with D hard to call. Trimming pared 1 base from V and 0 bases from J, leaving 9 bases between. The CDR3 totals 15 residues. Germline V gives CDR1 MNHEY, CDR2 SVGAGI. The CDR3 sequence: CASSYYRVLNTEAFF. The CDR3 DNA is TGTGCCAGCAGTTACTATCGGGTATTGAACACTGAAGCTTTCTTT.

The CDR3 loop is CAISGGGQETQYF. In DNA, the CDR3 is TGTGCCATCTCCGGGGGTGGGCAAGAGACCCAGTACTTC. The V and J genes are TRBV10-3 and TRBJ2-5; the D gene is possibly TRBD2 (6 bases). Per the germline V gene, CDR1 is ENHRY and CDR2 is SYGVKD. V lost 8 bases, J lost 2 bases, and 12 bases lay in between. The length of the CDR3 is 13 residues.

The chain recombines TRBV7-2 with TRBJ1-2; D is unresolved. The V and J ends lost 1 base and 5 bases respectively, with 14 bases between them. The germline V gene has CDR1 SGHTA and CDR2 FQGNSA. The length of the CDR3 is 15 residues. The DNA for the CDR3 is TGTGCCAGCAGCTTAGGCCCCTCAACTATTTATGGCTACACCTTC. It translates to CASSLGPSTIYGYTF.

The J gene is TRBJ1-3, the V gene TRBV7-2, with unresolved D. The V end was cut by 1 base, the J end by 0 bases, with 10 bases between. The CDR3 is 16 residues long. In germline, CDR1 is SGHTA, CDR2 FQGNSA. The CDR3 nucleotides read TGTGCCAGCAGCTTAGACCTCCGGGGCTCTGGAAACACCATATATTTT. Its protein product is CASSLDLRGSGNTIYF. Variable domain in full (rest from reference TRBV7-2 and TRBJ1-3): GAGVSQSPSNKVTEKGKDVELRCDPISGHTALYWYRQSLGQGLEFLIYFQGNSAPDKSGLPSDRFSAERTGGSVSTLTIQRTQQEDSAVYLCASSLDLRGSGNTIYFGEGSWLTVV.

The chain is built from TRBV19 and TRBJ1-1; 7 bases align to TRBD1. Germline trimming cut 6 bases from V and 0 bases from J; bases unmatched to any gene: 13. CDR3 length: 17 amino acids. Per the germline V gene, CDR1 is LNHDA and CDR2 is SQIVND (reference sequence). The CDR3 DNA follows: TGTGCCAGTAGCCACGATCCGGGACAGAGATTGAACACTGAAGCTTTCTTT. It specifies CASSHDPGQRLNTEAFF.

The genes are TRBV5-1 and TRBJ2-5; TRBD1 matches at 7 bases. Germline V gene lookup returns CDR1 SGHRS and CDR2 YFSETQ. The trim removed 2 bases at V and 4 bases at J, leaving 5 bases unmatched. The CDR3 runs 14 residues. This CDR3 is CASSFGQVRETQYF. For the CDR3, the DNA is TGCGCCAGCAGCTTTGGACAGGTCCGAGAGACCCAGTACTTC.

The J gene is TRBJ1-5, the V gene TRBV9; D gene uncertain. Trimming took 1 base from V and 4 from J, leaving 6 bases between them. The V gene's germline CDR1 is SGDLS and CDR2 YYNGEE. The CDR3 runs to 13 residues. Written as DNA, the CDR3 is TGTGCCAGCAGCGTATCCACTAATCAGCCCCAGCATTTT. Translated, it gives CASSVSTNQPQHF.

This clone appeared a single time. The chain couples TRBV30 to TRBJ1-1, with no clear D. V was shortened by 5 bases and J by 0 bases, with 10 bases between the two germline ends. CDR1 and CDR2 (germline): GTSNPN, SVGIG (reference sequence). The CDR3 covers 13 residues. Here the CDR3 DNA reads TGTGCCTGGGGTTCGGGGTTGAACACTGAAGCTTTCTTT. Amino acid sequence: CAWGSGLNTEAFF.

The chain has TRBV27 and TRBJ1-2, with D hard to call. CDR1 and CDR2 from the germline V gene are MNHEY and SMNVEV (reference sequence). The CDR3 runs 14 residues. Trimming took off 6 bases at V and 0 bases at J, with 11 bases between the two ends. The CDR3 nucleotides are TGTGCCAGCAGACCCCGGGGAGCTAACTATGGCTACACCTTC. Its protein is CASRPRGANYGYTF.

This chain joins TRBV4-3 and TRBJ1-2; D unresolved. The CDR3 totals 14 residues. Germline-derived CDR1 and CDR2 are LGHNA and YSLEER. V gave up 0 bases and J gave up 5 bases, with 10 bases separating them. CDR3 protein: CASSQDSQPYGYTF. The CDR3 DNA sequence: TGCGCCAGCAGCCAAGATTCACAGCCATATGGCTACACCTTC.

The genes are TRBV4-3 and TRBJ1-2; D perhaps matches TRBD1 (5 bases). Per the germline V gene, CDR1 is LGHNA and CDR2 is YSLEER. This CDR3 is built from 15 residues. The ends were cut back, 1 base at V and 1 base at J, with 10 bases in the middle. The CDR3 is CASSQARQGNYGYTF. In nucleotides, the CDR3 is TGCGCCAGCAGCCAAGCGCGGCAGGGTAACTATGGCTACACCTTC.

The CDR3 sequence: CASSRGLGQGYRANTEAFF. The CDR3 coding sequence is TGTGCCAGCAGTCGTGGCCTGGGACAGGGGTACCGGGCGAACACTGAAGCTTTCTTT. V is TRBV11-2 and J is TRBJ1-1, with 10 bases identical to TRBD1. Trimming at V came to 6 bases and at J to 1 base, leaving 17 bases not matched to a gene. Germline CDR1 SGHAT, CDR2 FQNNGV. This CDR3 comprises 19 residues.